This T cell receptor beta chain was identified during a study of T-cell reconstitution after alpha-beta-depleted transplantation in children. Preparing the TCRbeta library involved the use of unique molecular identifiers. In TCRdb, the PCR reads were re-called with MiXCR into one record per CDR3 protein. Counted here are around 370,000 distinct CDR3 sequences, about 9.3% occurring once; the ten biggest clones make up about 2.3%. The CDR3 covers 12 residues. Trimming removed 7 bases at V and 4 bases at J, with 10 bases between. CDR1 and CDR2 (germline): MNHEY, SMNVEV (reference sequence). This clonotype has just a few counts.

This TCR came from a human donor who donated a stem cell graft to a child with acute lymphoblastic leukemia. The input for sequencing was PBMCs from the stem cell graft donor, taken from the stem cell graft. The chain joins TRBV27 to TRBJ1-1; the D is unclear. Written as DNA, the CDR3 is TGTGCCAGCAAAAGGGAAAGCACTGAAGCTTTCTTT. It yields the protein CASKRESTEAFF.